The rows below give T cell receptor beta chains drawn from one sample of a study of T cells in Graves' hyperthyroidism and ophthalmopathy. One entry per CDR3 protein, called by TCRdb with MiXCR from the multiplex PCR reads. The sample consists of fewer than 700,000 distinct CDR3 sequences, approximately 17% of them appearing once. Sequenced: blood. Receptor source: a woman younger than 30 with Graves' ophthalmopathy. The CDR3 runs from the conserved cysteine through the conserved F or W.

v_call	cdr3_length	j_call	cdr3_aa
TRBV7-2	14	TRBJ2-7	CASSSLAVGSEQYF
TRBV6-2/TRBV6-3	12	TRBJ2-3	CASSYPGGTQYF
TRBV19	14	TRBJ2-3	CASRTTGGGDTQYF
TRBV7-2	16	TRBJ2-2	CASSLGPAGYTGELFF
TRBV5-6	16	TRBJ2-3	CASSSGLAGVADTQYF
TRBV7-9	16	TRBJ2-3	CASSFPGLGQGDTQYF
TRBV20-1	15	TRBJ2-3	CSAKTRRGATDTQYF
TRBV2	12	TRBJ2-4	CASSGQQNIQYF
TRBV6-2/TRBV6-3	13	TRBJ1-5	CASKGVDNQPQHF
TRBV5-1	14	TRBJ2-7	CASSLGRGSYEQYF
TRBV6-2/TRBV6-3	12	TRBJ1-2	CASSPKGNGYTF
TRBV13	15	TRBJ2-3	CASSVLAGGEDTQYF
TRBV6-1	14	TRBJ2-1	CASSYEYRGNEQFF
TRBV27	14	TRBJ2-7	CASSYQGLTYEQYF
TRBV28	15	TRBJ1-2	CASSLDPGQSYGYTF
TRBV11-3	15	TRBJ2-2	CASSLSGKGLGELFF
TRBV29-1	12	TRBJ2-7	CSAYTQGNEQYF
TRBV7-8	14	TRBJ2-3	CASFRGPSTDTQYF
TRBV20-1	10	TRBJ1-2	CSARAAGYTF
TRBV20-1	13	TRBJ2-1	CSATDSVYNEQFF
TRBV7-6	15	TRBJ1-4	CASSSGTGMGEKLFF
TRBV5-1	15	TRBJ2-3	CASSLAAGGSDTQYF
TRBV20-1	14	TRBJ2-5	CSAMRLAVQETQYF
TRBV27	11	TRBJ1-1	CASILGTEAFF
TRBV10-3	12	TRBJ2-2	CAISDRTGELFF
TRBV18	16	TRBJ2-3	CASSLYRGNPTDTQYF
TRBV27	14	TRBJ2-3	CASSLFGSSDTQYF
TRBV5-6	15	TRBJ1-1	CASSPQGRSAPEAFF
TRBV5-1	16	TRBJ2-1	CTSTGDGSGGPRTWVF
TRBV11-2	13	TRBJ1-3	CASSFFGGNTIYF
TRBV7-9	11	TRBJ2-1	CASSPMAEQFF
TRBV6-2/TRBV6-3	15	TRBJ2-1	CASSYSETKRDEQFF
TRBV12-3/TRBV12-4	15	TRBJ1-5	CASSPSARANQPQHF
TRBV7-9	16	TRBJ1-1	CASSKRTGRPGPEAFF
TRBV7-3	17	TRBJ2-6	CASSPGHSTSGANVLTF
TRBV7-2	15	TRBJ1-4	CASSNPTGANEKLFF
TRBV6-1	13	TRBJ1-5	CASNLKYYQPQHF
TRBV20-1	13	TRBJ2-2	CSADRENTGELFF
TRBV5-5	17	TRBJ1-1	CASSRIAQGPMNTEAFF
TRBV4-1	13	TRBJ2-3	CASSQEATDTQYF
TRBV25-1	16	TRBJ1-2	CASSPGGGRLNYGYTF
TRBV20-1	14	TRBJ2-7	CSVKALASSYEQYF
TRBV4-1	15	TRBJ2-7	CASSQEGTGIDEQYF
TRBV2	14	TRBJ1-5	CASSPTGGSQPQHF
TRBV6-1	17	TRBJ2-3	CASGTPGLAGSTDTQYF
TRBV25-1	11	TRBJ1-4	CASSEREKLFF
TRBV20-1	11	TRBJ1-1	CSASPRQEAFF
TRBV5-4	14	.	CASSSLGTGYEQFF
TRBV20-1	17	TRBJ2-3	CSAAGTSGRSRTDTQYF
TRBV20-1	14	TRBJ2-7	CSARLPAPSYEQYF
TRBV30	16	TRBJ2-3	CAWSISASGNTDTQYF